These 10 T cell receptor beta chains originate from one sample sequenced in a study of vaccination and CD4 T cells after COVID-19. Sample treatment: roughly ten-day PBMC culture with coronavirus spike peptide pools or control peptides (ViraFEST assay). The Oncomine TCR Beta short-read assay sequenced DNA from cultured CD4+ T cells. TCRdb analysed the PCR reads with MiXCR anew, one entry per CDR3 protein. The sample carries about 18,000 distinct CDR3 sequences, 45% to 65% recorded once. Their target antigens are unknown. Specimen: CD4+ T cells from blood, cultured in vitro, collected before SARS-CoV-2 vaccination. These receptors all stem from a human donor who had recovered from COVID-19.

In its sample, this clonotype was seen a few times. V and J are TRBV27 and TRBJ2-3; 11 nucleotides match TRBD1. Looked up from germline, CDR1 is MNHEY and CDR2 is SMNVEV (reference sequence). V was clipped by 6 bases and J by 0 bases; unmatched bases: 8. The CDR3 covers 17 residues. The CDR3 region is CASSRDRGLTSTDTQYF. As DNA, the CDR3 is TGTGCCAGCAGCCGGGACAGGGGGTTAACTAGCACAGATACGCAGTATTTT.

This clonotype turned up a few times. V gene TRBV7-9 combines with J gene TRBJ2-3; D unresolved. From germline, CDR1 is SEHNR and CDR2 FQNEAQ (reference sequence). V lost 6 bases and J 2 bases, leaving 9 bases between the germline ends. This CDR3 spans 13 amino acids. In DNA form, the CDR3 reads TGTGCCAGCAGTTTTATTACCACAGATACGCAGTATTTT. This codes for CASSFITTDTQYF.

V usage is TRBV10-1 and J usage is TRBJ1-3; D gene uncertain. The CDR3 has 15 amino acids. CDR1 is WNHNN, CDR2 SYGVQD, per germline (reference sequence). V was clipped by 5 bases and J by 4 bases, with 15 bases between them. CDR3 residues: CASSNLPSGGNTIYF. The CDR3 DNA reads as TGCGCCAGCAGTAATCTACCTTCAGGAGGAAACACCATATATTTT.

The chain couples TRBV20-1 to TRBJ2-2, with 11 bases lining up with TRBD2. Looked up from germline, CDR1 is DFQATT and CDR2 is SNEGSKA (reference sequence). Losses at the gene ends were 7 bases for V and 7 bases for J; bases not matched to a gene: 14. The CDR3 runs to 16 residues. In DNA form, the CDR3 reads TGCAGTGTCCACAAACTAGCGGGAGCCCTCGACGGGGAGCTGTTTTTT. Translated, it gives CSVHKLAGALDGELFF.

This sequence joins TRBV7-2 and TRBJ1-6; D is perhaps TRBD1 (5 bases). V was pared by 5 bases and J by 8 bases, with 16 bases between. The CDR3 extends over 15 amino acids. Per germline, CDR1 SGHTA and CDR2 FQGNSA. CDR3 protein: CASSREQGLYSPLHF. Written as DNA, the CDR3 is TGTGCCAGCAGCCGAGAGCAGGGACTATATTCACCCCTCCACTTT. Variable domain in full (rest from reference TRBV7-2 and TRBJ1-6): GAGVSQSPSNKVTEKGKDVELRCDPISGHTALYWYRQSLGQGLEFLIYFQGNSAPDKSGLPSDRFSAERTGGSVSTLTIQRTQQEDSAVYLCASSREQGLYSPLHFGNGTRLTVT.

The chain recombines TRBV20-1 with TRBJ1-2, with TRBD1 identical over 7 bases. The germline CDR1 and CDR2 sequences are DFQATT and SNEGSKA (reference sequence). The CDR3 is 14 amino acids. V dropped 3 bases and J dropped 6; count of bases not matched to a gene: 10. The chain's CDR3 is CSARTGRHWDGYTF. The CDR3 coding sequence is TGCAGTGCTAGGACAGGGAGGCACTGGGATGGCTACACCTTC.

In nucleotides, the CDR3 is TGCGGGATGGGGGCCAATGAGCAGTTCTTC. As protein: CGMGANEQFF. V usage is TRBV20-1 and J usage is TRBJ2-1; a possible D gene is TRBD1 (6 bases). The CDR3 runs to 10 residues. Germline V gene data show CDR1 as DFQATT and CDR2 as SNEGSKA (reference sequence).

The J gene is TRBJ1-1, the V gene TRBV29-1; unclear D gene. V was clipped by 4 bases and J by 4 bases, with 7 bases between them. The CDR3 length is 11 residues. From germline, CDR1 is SQVTM and CDR2 ANQGSEA. CDR3: CSVAGSTEAFF. The CDR3 DNA follows: TGCAGCGTTGCAGGCAGCACTGAAGCTTTCTTT.

This rearrangement joins TRBV20-1 to TRBJ2-7; possible D gene TRBD2, 6 bases. CDR3 length: 16 amino acids. V lost 5 bases and J 6 bases, leaving 26 bases between the germline ends. Germline loops: CDR1 DFQATT, CDR2 SNEGSKA (reference sequence). CDR3 in DNA: TGCAGTGCTTCACTTACGGGGGACTCCGATCCGCTCGAGCAGTACTTC. Its protein product is CSASLTGDSDPLEQYF.

V usage is TRBV7-3 and J usage is TRBJ2-5, with 9 bases lining up with TRBD2. With V trimmed by 3 bases and J by 4 bases, 9 bases remained unmatched. The germline gives CDR1 SGHTA, CDR2 FQGTGA. The length of the CDR3 is 16 residues. This CDR3 reads CASSFGGRALGETQYF. The CDR3 bases are TGTGCCAGCAGCTTCGGCGGGAGGGCCCTCGGAGAGACCCAGTACTTC.